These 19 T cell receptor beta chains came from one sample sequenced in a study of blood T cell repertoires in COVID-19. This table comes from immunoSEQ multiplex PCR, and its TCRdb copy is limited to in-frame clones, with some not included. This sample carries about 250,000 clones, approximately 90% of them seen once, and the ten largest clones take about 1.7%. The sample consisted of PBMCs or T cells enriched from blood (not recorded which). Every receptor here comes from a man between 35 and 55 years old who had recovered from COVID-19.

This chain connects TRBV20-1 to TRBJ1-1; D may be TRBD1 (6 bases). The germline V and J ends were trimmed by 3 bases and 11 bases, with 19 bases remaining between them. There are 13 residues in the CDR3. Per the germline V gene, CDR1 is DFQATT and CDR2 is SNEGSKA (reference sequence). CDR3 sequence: CSASPTGAGDAFF. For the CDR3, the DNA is TGCAGTGCTAGTCCGACAGGCGCTGGGGACGCTTTCTTT.

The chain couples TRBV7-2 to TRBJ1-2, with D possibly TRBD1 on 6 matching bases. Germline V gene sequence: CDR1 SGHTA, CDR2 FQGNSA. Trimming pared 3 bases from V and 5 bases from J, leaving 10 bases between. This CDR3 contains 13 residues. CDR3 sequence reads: CASSFWTVYGYTF. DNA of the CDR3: TGTGCCAGCAGCTTCTGGACAGTTTATGGCTACACCTTC.

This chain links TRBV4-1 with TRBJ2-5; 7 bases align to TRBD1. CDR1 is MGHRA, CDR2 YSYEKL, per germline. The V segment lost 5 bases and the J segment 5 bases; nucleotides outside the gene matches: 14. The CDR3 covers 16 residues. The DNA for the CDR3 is TGCGCCAGCAGCGCACACCTAGACAGGGCACGGGAGACCCAGTACTTC. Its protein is CASSAHLDRARETQYF.

The CDR3 coding sequence is TGTGCCAGCAGTTTAATGGCAGACGTGGGCGCAACTAATGAAAAACTGTTTTTT. Translating it yields CASSLMADVGATNEKLFF. The chain couples TRBV7-4 to TRBJ1-4, with D hard to call. In germline, CDR1 is SGHVT, CDR2 SQSDAQ. V was cut by 6 bases and J by 0 bases, with 20 bases left in between. This CDR3 contains 18 residues.

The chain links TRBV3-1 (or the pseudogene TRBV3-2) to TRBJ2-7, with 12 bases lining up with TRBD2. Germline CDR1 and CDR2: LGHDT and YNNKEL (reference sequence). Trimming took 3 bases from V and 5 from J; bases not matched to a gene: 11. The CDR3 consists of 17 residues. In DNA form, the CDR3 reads TGTGCCAGCAGCCAGGCGCTAGCGGGAGGGGTTGGGAACGAGCAGTACTTC. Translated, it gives CASSQALAGGVGNEQYF.

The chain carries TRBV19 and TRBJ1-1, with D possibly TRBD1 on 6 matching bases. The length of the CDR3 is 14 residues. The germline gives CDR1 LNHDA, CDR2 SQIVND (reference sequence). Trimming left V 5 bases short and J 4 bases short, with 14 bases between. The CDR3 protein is CASSEGVLVTEAFF. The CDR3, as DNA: TGTGCCAGTAGTGAGGGGGTACTAGTCACTGAAGCTTTCTTT.

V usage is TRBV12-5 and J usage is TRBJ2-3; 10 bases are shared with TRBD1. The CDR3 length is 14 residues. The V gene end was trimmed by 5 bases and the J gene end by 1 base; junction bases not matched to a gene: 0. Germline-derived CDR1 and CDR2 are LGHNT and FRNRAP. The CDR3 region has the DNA TGTGCTAGTGGTGGACAGGGGGGCACAGATACGCAGTATTTT. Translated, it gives CASGGQGGTDTQYF.

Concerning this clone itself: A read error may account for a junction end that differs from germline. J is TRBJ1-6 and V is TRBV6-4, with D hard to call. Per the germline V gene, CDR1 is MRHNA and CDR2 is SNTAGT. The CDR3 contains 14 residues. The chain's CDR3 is CANSDSGSHSPLHF. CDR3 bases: TGTGCCAACAGTGACTCGGGCAGCCATTCACCCCTCCACTTT.

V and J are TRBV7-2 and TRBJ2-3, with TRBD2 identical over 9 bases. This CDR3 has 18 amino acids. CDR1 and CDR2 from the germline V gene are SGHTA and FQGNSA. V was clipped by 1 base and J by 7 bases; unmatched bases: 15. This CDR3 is CASSLDPPLRGGRHTQYF. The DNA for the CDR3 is TGTGCCAGCAGCTTAGACCCCCCGTTGCGGGGGGGCCGACATACGCAGTATTTT.

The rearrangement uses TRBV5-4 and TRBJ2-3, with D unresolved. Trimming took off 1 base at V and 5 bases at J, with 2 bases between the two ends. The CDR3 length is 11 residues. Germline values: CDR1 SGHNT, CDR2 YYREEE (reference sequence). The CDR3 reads CASSLQDTQYF. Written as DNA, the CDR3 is TGTGCCAGCAGCTTGCAAGATACGCAGTATTTT.

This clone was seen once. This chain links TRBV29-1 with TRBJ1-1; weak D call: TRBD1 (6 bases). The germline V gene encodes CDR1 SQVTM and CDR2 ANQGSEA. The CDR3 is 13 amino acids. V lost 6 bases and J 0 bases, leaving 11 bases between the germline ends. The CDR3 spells CSVNREMNTEAFF. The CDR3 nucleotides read TGCAGCGTGAACAGGGAAATGAACACTGAAGCTTTCTTT.

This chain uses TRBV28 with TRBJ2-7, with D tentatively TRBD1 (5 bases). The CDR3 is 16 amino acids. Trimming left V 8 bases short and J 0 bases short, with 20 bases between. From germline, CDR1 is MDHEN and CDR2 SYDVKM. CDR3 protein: CASSSMGSTVSYEQYF. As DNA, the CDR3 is TGTGCCAGCTCATCGATGGGGTCGACAGTCTCCTACGAGCAGTACTTC.

As DNA, the CDR3 is TGTGCCAGTACCCTGACTAGCGGGCGCCAGAACACCGGGGAGCTGTTTTTT. Its translation is CASTLTSGRQNTGELFF. This chain joins TRBV19 and TRBJ2-2; TRBD2 matches at 10 bases. This CDR3 is 17 amino acids long. J gave up 1 base and V 7 bases, and 9 bases lay outside the gene matches. Germline V gene data show CDR1 as LNHDA and CDR2 as SQIVND (reference sequence).

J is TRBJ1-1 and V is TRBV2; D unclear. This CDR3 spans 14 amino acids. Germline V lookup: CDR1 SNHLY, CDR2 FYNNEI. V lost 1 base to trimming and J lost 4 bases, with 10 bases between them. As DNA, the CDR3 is TGTGCCAGCAGTGAAGTTACGGGATCCACTGAAGCTTTCTTT. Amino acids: CASSEVTGSTEAFF.

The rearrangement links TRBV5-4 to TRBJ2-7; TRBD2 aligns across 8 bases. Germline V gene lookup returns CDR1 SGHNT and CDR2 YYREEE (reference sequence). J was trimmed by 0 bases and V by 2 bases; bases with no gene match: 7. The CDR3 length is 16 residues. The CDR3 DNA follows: TGTGCCAGCAGCTTCGGGGCGGGGGGCCGCTCCTACGAGCAGTACTTC. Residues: CASSFGAGGRSYEQYF.

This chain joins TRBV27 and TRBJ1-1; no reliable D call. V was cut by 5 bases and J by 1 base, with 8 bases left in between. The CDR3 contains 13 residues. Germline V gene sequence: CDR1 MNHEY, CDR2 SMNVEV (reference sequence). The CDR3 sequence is CASSTIRNTEAFF. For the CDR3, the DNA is TGTGCCAGCAGTACTATCAGGAACACTGAAGCTTTCTTT.

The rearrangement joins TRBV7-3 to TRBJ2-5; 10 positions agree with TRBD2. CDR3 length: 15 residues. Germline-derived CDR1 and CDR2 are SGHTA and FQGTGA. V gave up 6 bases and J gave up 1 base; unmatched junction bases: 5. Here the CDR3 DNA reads TGTGCCAGCAGTCGTAGCGGGGGGCCCCAAGAGACCCAGTACTTC. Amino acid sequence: CASSRSGGPQETQYF.

The DNA for the CDR3 is TGTGCCAGCAGTGCCACTTCCTGGACAGGGGTTAGGGAGACCCAGTACTTC. It translates to CASSATSWTGVRETQYF. This chain links TRBV6-1 with TRBJ2-5, with 9 bases matching TRBD1. Unmatched junction bases numbered 14, after V lost 4 bases and J lost 5 bases. The CDR3 has 17 amino acids. CDR1 and CDR2 from the germline V gene are MNHNS and SASEGT.

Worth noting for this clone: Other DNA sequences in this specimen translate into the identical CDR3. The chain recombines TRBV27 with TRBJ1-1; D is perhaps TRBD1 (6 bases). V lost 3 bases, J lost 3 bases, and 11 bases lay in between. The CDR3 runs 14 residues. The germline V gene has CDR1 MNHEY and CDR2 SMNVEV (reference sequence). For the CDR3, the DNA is TGTGCCAGCAGTTTCAGACAGGCGGACACTGAAGCTTTCTTT. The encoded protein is CASSFRQADTEAFF.